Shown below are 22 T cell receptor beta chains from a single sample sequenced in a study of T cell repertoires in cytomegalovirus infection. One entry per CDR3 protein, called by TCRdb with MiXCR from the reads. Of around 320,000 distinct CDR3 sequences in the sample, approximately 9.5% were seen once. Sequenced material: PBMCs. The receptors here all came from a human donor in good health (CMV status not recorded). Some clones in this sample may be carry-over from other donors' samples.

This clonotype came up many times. Written as DNA, the CDR3 is TGTGCCAGCAGCTTAGGGTCCAACACCATATATTTT. Amino acids: CASSLGSNTIYF. This chain uses TRBV7-2 with TRBJ1-3; no definite D call. The CDR3 loop spans 12 amino acids. Trimming cost V 1 base and J 7 bases, with 5 bases left between them. CDR1 and CDR2 (germline): SGHTA, FQGNSA.

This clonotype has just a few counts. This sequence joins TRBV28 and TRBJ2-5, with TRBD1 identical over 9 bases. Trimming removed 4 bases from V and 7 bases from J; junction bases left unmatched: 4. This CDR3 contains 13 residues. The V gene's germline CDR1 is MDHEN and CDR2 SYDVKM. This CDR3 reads CASSYRGLGTQYF. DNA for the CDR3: TGTGCCAGCAGTTACAGGGGGCTAGGGACCCAGTACTTC. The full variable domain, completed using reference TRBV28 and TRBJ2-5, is DVKVTQSSRYLVKRTGEKVFLECVQDMDHENMFWYRQDPGLGLRLIYFSYDVKMKEKGDIPEGYSVSREKKERFSLILESASTNQTSMYLCASSYRGLGTQYFGPGTRLLVL.

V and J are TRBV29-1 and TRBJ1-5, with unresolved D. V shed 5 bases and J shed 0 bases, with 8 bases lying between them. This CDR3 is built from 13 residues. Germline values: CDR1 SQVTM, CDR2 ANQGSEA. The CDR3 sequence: CSVSAHSNQPQHF. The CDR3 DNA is TGCAGCGTTTCAGCACATAGCAATCAGCCCCAGCATTTT.

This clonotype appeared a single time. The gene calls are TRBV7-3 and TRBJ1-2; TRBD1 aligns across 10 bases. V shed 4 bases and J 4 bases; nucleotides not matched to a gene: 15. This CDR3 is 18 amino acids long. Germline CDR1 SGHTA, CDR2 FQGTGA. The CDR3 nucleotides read TGTGCCAGCAGCTACCCTCCCCGGGACAGGGGACCCATCTATGGCTACACCTTC. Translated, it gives CASSYPPRDRGPIYGYTF.

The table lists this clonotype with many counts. This CDR3 is CASSLIGQGAYGNTIYF. The CDR3 nucleotides read TGTGCCAGCAGTTTAATTGGACAGGGGGCGTATGGAAACACCATATATTTT. This chain uses TRBV12-3 or TRBV12-4 with TRBJ1-3, with 11 bases that match TRBD1. Trimming cost V 2 bases and J 3 bases; bases outside gene matches: 6. This CDR3 spans 17 amino acids.

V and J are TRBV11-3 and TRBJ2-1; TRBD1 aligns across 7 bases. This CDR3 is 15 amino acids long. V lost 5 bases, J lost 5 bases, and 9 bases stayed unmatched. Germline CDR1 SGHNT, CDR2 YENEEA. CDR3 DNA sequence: TGTGCCAGCAGCCCAACGACAGGGCTGAACAATGAGCAGTTCTTC. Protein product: CASSPTTGLNNEQFF.

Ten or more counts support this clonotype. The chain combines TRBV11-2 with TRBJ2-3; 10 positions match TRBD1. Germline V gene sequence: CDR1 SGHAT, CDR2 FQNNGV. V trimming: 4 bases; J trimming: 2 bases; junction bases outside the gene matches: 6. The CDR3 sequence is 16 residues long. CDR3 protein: CASSSRTGGYTDTQYF. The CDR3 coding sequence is TGTGCCAGCAGCTCCCGGACAGGGGGTTACACAGATACGCAGTATTTT.

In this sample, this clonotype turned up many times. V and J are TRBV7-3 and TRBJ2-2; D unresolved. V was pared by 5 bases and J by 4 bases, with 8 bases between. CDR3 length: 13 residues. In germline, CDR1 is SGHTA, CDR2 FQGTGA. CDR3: CASSQDGTGELFF. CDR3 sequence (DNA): TGTGCCAGCAGCCAGGACGGCACCGGGGAGCTGTTTTTT.

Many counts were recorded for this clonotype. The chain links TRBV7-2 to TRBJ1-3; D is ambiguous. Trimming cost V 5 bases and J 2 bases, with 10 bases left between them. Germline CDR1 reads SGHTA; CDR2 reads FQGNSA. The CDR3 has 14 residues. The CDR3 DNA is TGTGCCAGCAGCACCGGACCCACTGGAAACACCATATATTTT. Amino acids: CASSTGPTGNTIYF.

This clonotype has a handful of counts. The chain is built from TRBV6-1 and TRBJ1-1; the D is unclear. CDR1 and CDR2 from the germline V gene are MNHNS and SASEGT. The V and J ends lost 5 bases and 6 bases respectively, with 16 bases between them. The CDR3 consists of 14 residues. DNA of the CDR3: TGTGCCAGCAGTAAGACAAGGTCTAGCGCTGAAGCTTTCTTT. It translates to CASSKTRSSAEAFF.

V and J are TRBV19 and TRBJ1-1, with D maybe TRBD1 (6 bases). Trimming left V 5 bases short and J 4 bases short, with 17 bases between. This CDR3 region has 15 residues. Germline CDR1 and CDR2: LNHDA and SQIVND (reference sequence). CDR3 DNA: TGTGCCAGTAGTCCAAACAGGGCCGGGGGCACTGAAGCTTTCTTT. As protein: CASSPNRAGGTEAFF.

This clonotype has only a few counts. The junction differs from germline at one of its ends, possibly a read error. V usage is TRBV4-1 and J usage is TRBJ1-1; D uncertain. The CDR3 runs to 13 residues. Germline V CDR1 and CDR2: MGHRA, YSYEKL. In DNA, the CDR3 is TGTGCCAGCAGCCCCCGGATTGCTGGTGAAGCTTTCTTT. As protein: CASSPRIAGEAFF.

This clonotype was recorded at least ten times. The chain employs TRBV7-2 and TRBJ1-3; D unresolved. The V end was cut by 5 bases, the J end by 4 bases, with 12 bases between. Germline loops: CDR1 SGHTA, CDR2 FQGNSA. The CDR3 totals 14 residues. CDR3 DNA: TGTGCCAGCAGCCCGGACCCGGGAGGAAACACCATATATTTT. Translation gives CASSPDPGGNTIYF.

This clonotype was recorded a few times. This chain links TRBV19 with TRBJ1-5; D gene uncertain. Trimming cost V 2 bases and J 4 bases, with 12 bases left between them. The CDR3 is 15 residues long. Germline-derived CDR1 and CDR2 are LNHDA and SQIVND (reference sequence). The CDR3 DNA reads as TGTGCCAGTAGTATAACTGGGTTTGGGAATCAGCCCCAGCATTTT. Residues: CASSITGFGNQPQHF.

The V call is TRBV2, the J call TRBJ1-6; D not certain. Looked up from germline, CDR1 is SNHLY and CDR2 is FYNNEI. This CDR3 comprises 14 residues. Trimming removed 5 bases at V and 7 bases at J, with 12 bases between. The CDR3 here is CASSLQMENSPLHF. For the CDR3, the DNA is TGTGCCAGCAGTCTTCAGATGGAAAATTCACCCCTCCACTTT.

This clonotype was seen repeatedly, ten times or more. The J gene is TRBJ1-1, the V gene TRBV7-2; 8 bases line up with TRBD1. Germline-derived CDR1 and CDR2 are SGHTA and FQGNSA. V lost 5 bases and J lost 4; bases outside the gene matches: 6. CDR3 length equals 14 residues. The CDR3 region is CASSEQGGATEAFF. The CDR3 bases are TGTGCCAGCAGCGAACAGGGGGGTGCCACTGAAGCTTTCTTT.

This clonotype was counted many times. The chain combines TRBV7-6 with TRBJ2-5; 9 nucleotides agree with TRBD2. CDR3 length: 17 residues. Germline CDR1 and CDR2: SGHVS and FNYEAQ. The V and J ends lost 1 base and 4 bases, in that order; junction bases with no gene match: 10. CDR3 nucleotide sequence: TGTGCCAGCAGCTTAGGGGGGGTGCGGGAGGGCCGAGAGACCCAGTACTTC. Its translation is CASSLGGVREGRETQYF.

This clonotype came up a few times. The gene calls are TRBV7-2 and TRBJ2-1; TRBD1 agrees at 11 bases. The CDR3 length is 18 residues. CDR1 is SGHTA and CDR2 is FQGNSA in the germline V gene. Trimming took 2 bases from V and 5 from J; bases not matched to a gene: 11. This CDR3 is CASSLPAGTGGLDNEQFF. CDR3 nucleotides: TGTGCCAGCAGCTTACCCGCTGGGACAGGGGGTTTGGACAATGAGCAGTTCTTC.

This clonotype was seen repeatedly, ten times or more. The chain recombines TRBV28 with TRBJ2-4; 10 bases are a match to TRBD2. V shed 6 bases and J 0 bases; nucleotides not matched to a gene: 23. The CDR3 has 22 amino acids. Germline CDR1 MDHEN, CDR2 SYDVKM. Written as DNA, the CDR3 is TGTGCCAGCAGAGTTTCCCAAGGGCAGGTACTAGCGGGATTTCTAGCCAAAAACATTCAGTACTTC. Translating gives CASRVSQGQVLAGFLAKNIQYF.

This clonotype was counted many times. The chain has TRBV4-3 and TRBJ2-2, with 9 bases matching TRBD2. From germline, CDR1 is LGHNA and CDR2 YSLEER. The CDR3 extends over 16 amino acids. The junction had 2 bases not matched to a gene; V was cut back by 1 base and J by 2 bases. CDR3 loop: CASSQGGGANTGELFF. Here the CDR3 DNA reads TGCGCCAGCAGCCAAGGCGGGGGGGCTAACACCGGGGAGCTGTTTTTT.

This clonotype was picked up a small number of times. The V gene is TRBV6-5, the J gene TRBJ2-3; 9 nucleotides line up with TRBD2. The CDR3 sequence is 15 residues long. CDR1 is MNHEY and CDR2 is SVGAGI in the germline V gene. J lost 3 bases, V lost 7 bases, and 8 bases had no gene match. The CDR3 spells CASTRLAARTDTQYF. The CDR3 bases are TGTGCCAGCACACGACTAGCGGCCAGGACAGATACGCAGTATTTT.

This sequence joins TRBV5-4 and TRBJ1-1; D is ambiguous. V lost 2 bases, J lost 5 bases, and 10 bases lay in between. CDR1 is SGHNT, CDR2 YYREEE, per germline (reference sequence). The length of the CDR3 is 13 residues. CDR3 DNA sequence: TGTGCCAGCAGCTTTTCCGGGCAGACTGAAGCTTTCTTT. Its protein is CASSFSGQTEAFF.